This T cell receptor beta chain is drawn from a study of blood T cells in healthy people across ages. Study-wide points: Estimated diversity, derived from one million T cells, was regarded as an underestimate.

This clonotype was seen ten or more times. What it binds is unknown. Through a sample-barcoded 5' primer and a J-beta primer mix, a second PCR was run for roughly 6 to 12 cycles. A tag from a template-switch adaptor with 12 random nucleotides marked each cDNA molecule. TCRdb itself ran the 5' RACE reads through MiXCR, one entry per CDR3 protein. The sample holds some 710,000 distinct CDR3 sequences, less than 60% seen once. CDR1 is SGHTA and CDR2 is FQGNSA in the germline V gene. V lost 4 bases and J 5 bases, leaving 14 bases between the germline ends. The CDR3 spans 14 residues. Material: blood. The TCR originated in an elderly man in good health. The rearrangement joins TRBV7-2 to TRBJ2-5; TRBD2 is a possible D gene (5 bases). The CDR3 DNA reads TGTGCCAGCAGCTACACGCAGAGGGTGGAGACCCAGTACTTC. Amino acids: CASSYTQRVETQYF. Complete variable domain (other parts from reference TRBV7-2 and TRBJ2-5): GAGVSQSPSNKVTEKGKDVELRCDPISGHTALYWYRQSLGQGLEFLIYFQGNSAPDKSGLPSDRFSAERTGGSVSTLTIQRTQQEDSAVYLCASSYTQRVETQYFGPGTRLLVL.